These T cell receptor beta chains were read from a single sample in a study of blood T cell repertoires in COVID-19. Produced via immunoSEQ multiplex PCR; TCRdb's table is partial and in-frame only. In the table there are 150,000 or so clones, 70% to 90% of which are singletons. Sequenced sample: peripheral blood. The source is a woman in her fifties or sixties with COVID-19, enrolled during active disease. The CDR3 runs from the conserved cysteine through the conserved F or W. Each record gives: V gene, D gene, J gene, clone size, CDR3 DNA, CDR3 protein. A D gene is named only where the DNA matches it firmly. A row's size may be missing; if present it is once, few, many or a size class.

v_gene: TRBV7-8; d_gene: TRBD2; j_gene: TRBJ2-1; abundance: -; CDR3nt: TGTGCCAGCAGCCCCCGGACTAGCGGGGGGATCGAGCAGTTCTTC; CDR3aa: CASSPRTSGGIEQFF
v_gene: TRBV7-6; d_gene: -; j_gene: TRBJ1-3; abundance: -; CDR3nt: TGTGCCAGCAGCTTAACCCGCGGGGCAGGCCGCTCTGGAAACACCATATATTTT; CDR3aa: CASSLTRGAGRSGNTIYF
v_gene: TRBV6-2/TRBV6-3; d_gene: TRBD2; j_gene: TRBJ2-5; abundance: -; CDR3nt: TGTGCCAGCAGCCCCGGACTAGCGGGGGGGCAGGGGACCCAGTACTTC; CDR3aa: CASSPGLAGGQGTQYF
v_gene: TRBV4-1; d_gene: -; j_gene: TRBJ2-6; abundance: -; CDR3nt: TGCGCCAGCAGCCAAGGGTATCTAGGAGCTGGGGCCAACGTCCTGACTTTC; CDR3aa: CASSQGYLGAGANVLTF
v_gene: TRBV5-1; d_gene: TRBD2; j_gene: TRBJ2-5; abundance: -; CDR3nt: TGCGCCAGCAGCTCCCTAGCGGGGGGCCTCCAAGAGACCCAGTACTTC; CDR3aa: CASSSLAGGLQETQYF
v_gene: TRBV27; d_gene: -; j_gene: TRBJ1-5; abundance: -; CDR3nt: TGTGCCAGCAGTTTAAACGGGAGGGACAATCAGCCCCAGCATTTT; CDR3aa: CASSLNGRDNQPQHF
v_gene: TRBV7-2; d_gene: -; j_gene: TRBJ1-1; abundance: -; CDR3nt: TGTGCCAGCAGCTTAGGGCTGTCTGAAGCTTTCTTT; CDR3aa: CASSLGLSEAFF
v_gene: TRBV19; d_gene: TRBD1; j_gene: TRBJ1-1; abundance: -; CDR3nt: TGTGCCAGTAGTATACAGGGGGGCACTGAAGCTTTCTTT; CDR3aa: CASSIQGGTEAFF
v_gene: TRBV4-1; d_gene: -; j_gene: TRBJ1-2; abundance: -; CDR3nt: TGCGCCAGCAGCCAAGCCGCAGGGGAACGTGGCTACACCTTC; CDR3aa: CASSQAAGERGYTF
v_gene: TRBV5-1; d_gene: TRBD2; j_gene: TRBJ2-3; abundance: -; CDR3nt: TGCGCCAGCAGCCAGCGGGGCGCATCGACAGATACGCAGTATTTT; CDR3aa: CASSQRGASTDTQYF
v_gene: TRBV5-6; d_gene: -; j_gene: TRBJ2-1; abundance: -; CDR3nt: TGTGCCAGCAGCTACGGGGAAGGGAACTACAATGAGCAGTTCTTC; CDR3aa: CASSYGEGNYNEQFF
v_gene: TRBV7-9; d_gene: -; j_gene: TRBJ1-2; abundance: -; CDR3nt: TGTGCCAGCAGCGAGCGGGGTAGAGGCTATGGCTACACCTTC; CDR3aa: CASSERGRGYGYTF
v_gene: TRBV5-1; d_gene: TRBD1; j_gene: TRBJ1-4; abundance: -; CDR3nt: TGCGCCAGTAATCAGGGGGCTAGTGATGAAAAACTGTTTTTT; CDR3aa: CASNQGASDEKLFF
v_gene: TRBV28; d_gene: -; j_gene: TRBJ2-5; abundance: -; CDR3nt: TGTGCCAGCAGTTTAACCCCCAGCAGGGAGACCCAGTACTTC; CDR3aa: CASSLTPSRETQYF
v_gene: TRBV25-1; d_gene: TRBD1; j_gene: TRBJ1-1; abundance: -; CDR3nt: TGTGCCAGCAGTGAAATGGGGGCGGGACAGGCCAGCGGAGGTGAAGCTTTCTTT; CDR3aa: CASSEMGAGQASGGEAFF
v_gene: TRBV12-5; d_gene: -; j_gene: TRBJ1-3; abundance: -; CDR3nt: TGTGCTAGTGCCATCGGGACAGGAAACACCATATATTTT; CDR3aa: CASAIGTGNTIYF
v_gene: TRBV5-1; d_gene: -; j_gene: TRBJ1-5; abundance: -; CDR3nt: TGCGCCAGCAGCTTGGGGGGCTGGGTAGGGGATCAGCCCCAGCATTTT; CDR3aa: CASSLGGWVGDQPQHF
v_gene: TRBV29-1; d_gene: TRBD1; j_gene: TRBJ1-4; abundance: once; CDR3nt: TGCAGCGTTAACTCCGGGACAGGGGGCGCGGAACTGTTTTTT; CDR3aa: CSVNSGTGGAELFF
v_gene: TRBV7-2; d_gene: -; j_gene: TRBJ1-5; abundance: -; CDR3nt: TGTGCCAGCAGCTTAGAGGCGGGCAATCAGCCCCAGCATTTT; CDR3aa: CASSLEAGNQPQHF
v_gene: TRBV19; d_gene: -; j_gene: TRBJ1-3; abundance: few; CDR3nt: TGTGCCAGTAGTCCCTCATCGGGAGCAGGAAACACCATATATTTT; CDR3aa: CASSPSSGAGNTIYF
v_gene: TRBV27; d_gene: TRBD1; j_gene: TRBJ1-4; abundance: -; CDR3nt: TGTGCCAGCAGCCAAGGGGGCTGGGGTGAAAAACTGTTTTTT; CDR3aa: CASSQGGWGEKLFF
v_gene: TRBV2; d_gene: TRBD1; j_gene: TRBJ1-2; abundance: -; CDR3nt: TGTGCCAGCGGACCACAGGGGGGAGGCTACACCTTC; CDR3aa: CASGPQGGGYTF
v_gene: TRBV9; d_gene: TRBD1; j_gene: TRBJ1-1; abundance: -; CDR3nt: TGTGCCAGCAGCCCCCGGACAGGGATGAGCGGTGAAGCTTTCTTT; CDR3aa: CASSPRTGMSGEAFF
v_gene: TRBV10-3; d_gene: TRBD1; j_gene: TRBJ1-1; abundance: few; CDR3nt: TGTGCCATCAGTGAGCCGGGACAGGGGGAAGCTTTCTTT; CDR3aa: CAISEPGQGEAFF
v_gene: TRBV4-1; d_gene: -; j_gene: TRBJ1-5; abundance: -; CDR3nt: TGCGCCAGCAGCCTAGAGCCGAGTCAGCCCCAGCATTTT; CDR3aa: CASSLEPSQPQHF
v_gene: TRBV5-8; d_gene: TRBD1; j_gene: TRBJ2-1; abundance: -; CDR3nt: TGTGCCAGCAGCTTGGTCGTGACAGGGGTGCGTGAGCAGTTCTTC; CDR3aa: CASSLVVTGVREQFF
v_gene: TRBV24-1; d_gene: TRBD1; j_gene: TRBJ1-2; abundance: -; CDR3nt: TGTGCCACCAGTGGGGCAGACAGGGGGTGTAGCTATGGCTACACCTTC; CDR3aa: CATSGADRGCSYGYTF
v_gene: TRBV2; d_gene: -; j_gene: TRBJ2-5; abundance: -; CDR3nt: TGTGCCAGCAGTGATTACGTCTGGACAGACACTAACACTTACCAAGAGACCCAGTACTTC; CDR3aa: CASSDYVWTDTNTYQETQYF